The 5 T cell receptor beta chains below come from one sample, sequenced in a study of blood T cell repertoires in COVID-19. This table comes from immunoSEQ multiplex PCR, and its TCRdb copy is limited to in-frame clones, with some not included. The sample has 540,000 or so clones; roughly nine tenths are singletons. The sequenced sample consisted of peripheral blood. The receptors come from a woman aged 45-65 years with COVID-19, enrolled during active disease.

This chain connects TRBV9 to TRBJ1-1, with 11 bases that match TRBD1. This CDR3 comprises 17 residues. V dropped 2 bases and J dropped 1; count of bases not matched to a gene: 7. Germline V CDR1 and CDR2: SGDLS, YYNGEE. The CDR3 spells CASSVWTGGSGNTEAFF. The CDR3 nucleotides are TGTGCCAGCAGCGTCTGGACAGGGGGCAGCGGGAACACTGAAGCTTTCTTT.

The gene calls are TRBV10-2 and TRBJ2-7, with 7 nucleotides matching TRBD2. The CDR3 runs 14 residues. Trimming took 8 bases from V and 4 from J; bases not matched to a gene: 11. CDR1 is WSHSY and CDR2 is SAAADI in the germline V gene. CDR3 bases: TGCGCCAGCGGAAACCGGGGGGACCTTTACGAGCAGTACTTC. Residues: CASGNRGDLYEQYF.

This clone was counted once. The rearrangement joins TRBV2 to TRBJ2-2, with a possible D match to TRBD1 (5 bases). Germline assignment: CDR1 SNHLY and CDR2 FYNNEI. This CDR3 region has 14 residues. The germline V and J ends were trimmed by 4 bases and 7 bases, with 13 bases remaining between them. CDR3 loop: CASSVRQGGGELFF. CDR3 nucleotide sequence: TGTGCCAGCAGTGTCCGGCAGGGCGGCGGGGAGCTGTTTTTT.

The V call is TRBV27, the J call TRBJ2-7; D perhaps matches TRBD1 (6 bases). This CDR3 is built from 15 residues. Trimming shortened V by 0 bases and J by 4 bases, and 13 bases separated the two germline ends. Germline V gene lookup returns CDR1 MNHEY and CDR2 SMNVEV (reference sequence). The CDR3 nucleotides are TGTGCCAGCAGTTTATCGTCCGGCAGGGGTTACGAGCAGTACTTC. This translates into CASSLSSGRGYEQYF.

The rearrangement joins TRBV9 to TRBJ2-6, with a possible D match to TRBD1 (5 bases). Trimming shortened V by 0 bases and J by 0 bases, and 13 bases separated the two germline ends. The germline V gene encodes CDR1 SGDLS and CDR2 YYNGEE. The CDR3 length is 18 residues. In nucleotides, the CDR3 is TGTGCCAGCAGCGTAGTGGGGCAGTCCGTCTCTGGGGCCAACGTCCTGACTTTC. It encodes CASSVVGQSVSGANVLTF. The full variable domain, completed using reference TRBV9 and TRBJ2-6, is DSGVTQTPKHLITATGQRVTLRCSPRSGDLSVYWYQQSLDQGLQFLIQYYNGEERAKGNILERFSAQQFPDLHSELNLSSLELGDSALYFCASSVVGQSVSGANVLTFGAGSRLTVL.